This T cell receptor (beta chain) was identified in a study of T cells in Graves' hyperthyroidism and ophthalmopathy. V gave up 1 base and J gave up 5 bases; unmatched junction bases: 9. Germline assignment: CDR1 LGHDT and CDR2 YNNKEL (reference sequence). This CDR3 contains 16 residues. Concerning this clonotype: What it recognizes is unknown.

Overall study findings and caveats: Blood held most thyroid clonotypes expanded above 0.001 frequency.

Amplified TCR beta CDR3 regions came from RNA transcripts. The HTBI primer set was used in a first-round RT-PCR of the TCR CDR3. TCRdb itself ran the multiplex PCR reads through MiXCR, one entry per CDR3 protein. The data hold a few hundred thousand distinct CDR3 sequences, with roughly 13% observed a single time. Investigators excluded patients with uncontrolled infection, other autoimmune disease, pregnancy or lactation. Orbital computed tomography, thyroid ultrasound, serum thyroxine and TRAb, and clinical symptoms together informed the diagnoses. This chain connects TRBV3-1 to TRBJ2-5, with TRBD1 matching over 8 bases. Sequenced: blood. The sequence was collected from a man aged 30 to 39 with Graves' hyperthyroidism that later progressed to Graves' ophthalmopathy. The CDR3 DNA is TGTGCCAGCAGCCAAGGACGGCAGGGGGCCTGGGAGACCCAGTACTTC. Protein product: CASSQGRQGAWETQYF.